Shown below are 7 T cell receptor beta chains from a single sample sequenced in a study of blood T cell repertoires in COVID-19. Repertoires were generated with immunoSEQ multiplex PCR, while TCRdb's copy carries only in-frame clones and drops some. Among about 300,000 clones, about 81% were seen once, and the ten largest hold about 1.6%. Source material: peripheral blood. The receptors come from a human donor with COVID-19, enrolled during active disease. The donor label of this sample is uncertain.

A word on this clone: Germline and junction disagree at one end, which may indicate a read error. The chain links TRBV7-7 to TRBJ1-1; 7 bases align to TRBD1. Germline CDR1 is SSHAT and CDR2 is FNYEAQ (reference sequence). CDR3 length equals 13 residues. The CDR3 coding sequence is TGTGCTAGCAGCTCAGACAGGGACACTGAAGCTTTCTTT. Its translation is CASSSDRDTEAFF.

The chain links TRBV30 to TRBJ2-1; 14 bases fit TRBD2. Germline assignment: CDR1 GTSNPN and CDR2 SVGIG (reference sequence). The CDR3 totals 15 residues. J was trimmed by 9 bases and V by 2 bases; bases with no gene match: 6. DNA of the CDR3: TGTGCCTGGAGTCCGACTAGCGGGAGGGCCGGTGAGCAGTTCTTC. This sequence encodes CAWSPTSGRAGEQFF.

A word on this clone: Other DNA sequences in the sample encode the same CDR3. The chain carries TRBV6-6 and TRBJ2-7, with 8 bases matching TRBD1. The CDR3 contains 13 residues. Germline V gene sequence: CDR1 MNHNY, CDR2 SVGAGI (reference sequence). The V gene end was trimmed by 5 bases and the J gene end by 3 bases; junction bases not matched to a gene: 3. CDR3 residues: CASSTDRGYEQYF. CDR3 in DNA: TGTGCCAGCAGTACAGACAGGGGCTACGAGCAGTACTTC.

The chain's CDR3 is CASSHLLAGGRDEQFF. The DNA of the CDR3 is TGTGCCAGCAGCCATTTACTAGCGGGAGGGCGGGATGAGCAGTTCTTC. The chain carries TRBV28 and TRBJ2-1; TRBD2 matches 13 bases. In germline, CDR1 is MDHEN, CDR2 SYDVKM. The CDR3 runs to 16 residues. The V and J ends lost 6 bases and 8 bases, in that order; junction bases with no gene match: 10.

The rearrangement uses TRBV5-4 and TRBJ1-5, with D uncertain. V dropped 10 bases and J dropped 5 bases, with 4 bases sitting between them. In germline, CDR1 is SGHNT, CDR2 YYREEE (reference sequence). CDR3 length: 9 residues. The CDR3 is CAPYQPQHF. CDR3 nucleotide sequence: TGTGCCCCCTATCAGCCCCAGCATTTT.

The chain joins TRBV12-3 or TRBV12-4 to TRBJ1-3, with a tentative D call TRBD1 (5 bases). Trimming left V 5 bases short and J 8 bases short, with 10 bases between. The length of the CDR3 is 12 residues. CDR3 protein: CASSPGQDTIYF. CDR3 coding DNA: TGTGCCAGCAGTCCCGGACAAGACACCATATATTTT.

The chain carries TRBV7-6 and TRBJ1-1; the D is unclear. Trimming removed 3 bases from V and 7 bases from J, with 6 bases in between. The CDR3 runs 11 residues. CDR1 and CDR2 (germline): SGHVS, FNYEAQ. This chain's CDR3 is CASSFQIEAFF. The CDR3 DNA reads as TGTGCCAGCAGCTTTCAAATTGAAGCTTTCTTT. The full variable domain, in which reference TRBV7-6 and TRBJ1-1 provide the parts outside the CDR3, is GAGVSQSPRYKVTKRGQDVALRCDPISGHVSLYWYRQALGQGPEFLTYFNYEAQQDKSGLPNDRFSAERPEGSISTLTIQRTEQRDSAMYRCASSFQIEAFFGQGTRLTVV.